This T cell receptor (beta chain) was documented in a study of T cells after yellow fever vaccination. Study information: Fractions with few cells were prepared using SMART-Seq v4 Ultra Low Input. Study observations and caveats: Re-detected after boosting: most primary clones, around 97% of CD4 and less than 90% of CD8.

Germline V gene data show CDR1 as DFQATT and CDR2 as SNEGSKA (reference sequence). The CDR3 loop spans 16 amino acids. J was trimmed by 10 bases and V by 0 bases; bases with no gene match: 14. One entry per CDR3 protein results from TCRdb running MiXCR on the 5' RACE reads. This sample has 200,000 to 300,000 distinct CDR3 sequences; more than 6.5% occur once, and the top ten carry approximately 1.1%. This clonotype was picked up many times. Its antigen remains unknown. This sequence joins TRBV20-1 and TRBJ2-4; TRBD2 aligns across 8 bases. This TCR derives from a young man who received the YFV17D yellow fever vaccine. This sample comprised CD4+ T cells sorted from PBMCs, obtained on the day of the yellow fever booster vaccination. Here the CDR3 DNA reads TGCAGTGCTAGAGACGGCGGGAGGCCTCTTTCCGGGATTCAGTACTTC. Its protein product is CSARDGGRPLSGIQYF.